Here is one T cell receptor (beta chain) with its context. Its target is unknown. These data are taken from a study of T cell responses to AZD1222 COVID-19 vaccine. Overall study findings and caveats: The donors showed a predominance of white British ancestry and of females, with possible underestimation of clonal diversity. After the peak T cell response, and only then, were repertoires sampled. Spike-specific TCR breadth and depth were elevated following two AZD1222 doses.

The CDR3 totals 12 residues. Trimming cost V 1 base and J 5 bases, with 6 bases left between them. Germline assignment: CDR1 SGHNT and CDR2 YYREEE (reference sequence). Sequencing was performed with immunoSEQ multiplex PCR; in TCRdb, only in-frame clones are kept and a portion is missing. The sample lists about 82,000 clones, around nine tenths occurring once. The source was peripheral blood, collected 28 days after the second AZD1222 dose. The V and J genes are TRBV5-4 and TRBJ1-1; D remains ambiguous. This receptor was taken from an adult who received the AZD1222 COVID-19 vaccine. The CDR3 DNA reads as TGTGCCAGCAGCTTGAAAGCAACTGAAGCTTTCTTT. The encoded protein is CASSLKATEAFF. The full variable domain, its missing parts supplied by reference TRBV5-4 and TRBJ1-1, is ETGVTQSPTHLIKTRGQQVTLRCSSQSGHNTVSWYQQALGQGPQFIFQYYREEENGRGNFPPRFSGLQFPNYSSELNVNALELDDSALYLCASSLKATEAFFGQGTRLTVV.